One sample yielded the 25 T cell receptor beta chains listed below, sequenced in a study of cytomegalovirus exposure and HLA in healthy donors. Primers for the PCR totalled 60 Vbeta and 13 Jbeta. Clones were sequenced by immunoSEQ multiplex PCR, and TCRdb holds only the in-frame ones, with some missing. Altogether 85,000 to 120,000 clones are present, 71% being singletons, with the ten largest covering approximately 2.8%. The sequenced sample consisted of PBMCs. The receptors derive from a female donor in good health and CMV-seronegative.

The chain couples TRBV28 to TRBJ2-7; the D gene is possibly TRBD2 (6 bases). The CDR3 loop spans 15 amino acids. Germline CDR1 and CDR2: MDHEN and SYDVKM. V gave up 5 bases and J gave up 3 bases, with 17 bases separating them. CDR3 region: CASSPSLGGNYEQYF. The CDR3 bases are TGTGCCAGCAGTCCCTCTTTGGGAGGCAACTACGAGCAGTACTTC.

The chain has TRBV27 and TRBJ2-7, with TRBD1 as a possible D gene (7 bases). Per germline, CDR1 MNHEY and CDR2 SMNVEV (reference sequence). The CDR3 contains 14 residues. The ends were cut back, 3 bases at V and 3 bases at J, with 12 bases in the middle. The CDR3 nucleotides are TGTGCCAGCAGTTTCCGACAGGGAGGCTACGAGCAGTACTTC. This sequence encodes CASSFRQGGYEQYF.

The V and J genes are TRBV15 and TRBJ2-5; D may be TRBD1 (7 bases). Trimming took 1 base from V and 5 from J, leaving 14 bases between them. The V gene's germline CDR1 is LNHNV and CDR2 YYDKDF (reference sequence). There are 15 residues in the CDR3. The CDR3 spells CATSRGQGGVETQYF. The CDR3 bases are TGTGCCACCAGCAGAGGGCAGGGGGGTGTCGAGACCCAGTACTTC.

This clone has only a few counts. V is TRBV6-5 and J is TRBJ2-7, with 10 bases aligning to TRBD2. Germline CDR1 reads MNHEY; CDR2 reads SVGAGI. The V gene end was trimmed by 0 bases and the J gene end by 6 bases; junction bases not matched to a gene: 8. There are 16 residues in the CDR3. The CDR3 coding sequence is TGTGCCAGCAGTTACTCATCGGGTCCTAGCGGGAGCGAGCAGTACTTC. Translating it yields CASSYSSGPSGSEQYF.

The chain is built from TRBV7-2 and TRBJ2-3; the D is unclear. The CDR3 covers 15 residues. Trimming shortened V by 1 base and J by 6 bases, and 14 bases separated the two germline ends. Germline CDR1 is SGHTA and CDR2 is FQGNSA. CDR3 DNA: TGTGCCAGCAGCTTAGGTTCCCCTTACGGGGATACGCAGTATTTT. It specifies CASSLGSPYGDTQYF.

CDR3 in amino acids: CASILAGVNNEQFF. CDR3 DNA sequence: TGTGCCAGCATACTAGCGGGAGTGAACAATGAGCAGTTCTTC. The chain carries TRBV2 and TRBJ2-1; 11 nucleotides line up with TRBD2. Looked up from germline, CDR1 is SNHLY and CDR2 is FYNNEI. The CDR3 sequence is 14 residues long. The trim removed 7 bases at V and 5 bases at J, leaving 4 bases unmatched.

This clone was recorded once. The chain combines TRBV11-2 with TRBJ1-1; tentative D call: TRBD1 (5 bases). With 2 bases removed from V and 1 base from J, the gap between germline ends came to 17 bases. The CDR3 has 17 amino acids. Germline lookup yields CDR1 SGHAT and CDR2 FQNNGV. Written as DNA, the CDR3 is TGTGCCAGCAGCTTATCTACTGGGCGGGGACGGAACACTGAAGCTTTCTTT. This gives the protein CASSLSTGRGRNTEAFF.

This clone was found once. The CDR3 is CASSPSWRRAYNEQFF. The CDR3 DNA is TGTGCCAGCAGTCCCTCCTGGAGGCGGGCCTACAATGAGCAGTTCTTC. The chain recombines TRBV27 with TRBJ2-1; D possibly corresponds to TRBD2 (5 bases). V lost 5 bases and J lost 2, with 16 bases in between. The length of the CDR3 is 16 residues. Germline CDR1 reads MNHEY; CDR2 reads SMNVEV (reference sequence).

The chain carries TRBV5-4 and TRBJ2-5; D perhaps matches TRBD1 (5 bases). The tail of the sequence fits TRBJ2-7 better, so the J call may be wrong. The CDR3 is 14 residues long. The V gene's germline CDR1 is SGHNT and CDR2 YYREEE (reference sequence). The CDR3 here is CASSPDRAPYEQYF. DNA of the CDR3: TGTGCCAGCAGTCCTGACAGAGCCCCCTACGAGCAGTACTTC.

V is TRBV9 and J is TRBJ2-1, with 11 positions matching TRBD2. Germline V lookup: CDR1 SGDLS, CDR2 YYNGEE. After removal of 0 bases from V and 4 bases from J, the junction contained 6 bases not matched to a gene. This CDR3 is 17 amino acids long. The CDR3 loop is CASSVELTSGVYNEQFF. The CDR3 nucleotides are TGTGCCAGCAGCGTAGAGTTGACTAGCGGGGTGTACAATGAGCAGTTCTTC.

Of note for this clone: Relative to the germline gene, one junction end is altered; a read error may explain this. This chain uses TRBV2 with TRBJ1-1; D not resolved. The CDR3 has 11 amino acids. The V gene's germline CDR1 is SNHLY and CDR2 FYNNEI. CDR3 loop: CASSVNSEAFF. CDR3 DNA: TGTGCCAGCAGTGTGAACAGTGAAGCTTTCTTT.

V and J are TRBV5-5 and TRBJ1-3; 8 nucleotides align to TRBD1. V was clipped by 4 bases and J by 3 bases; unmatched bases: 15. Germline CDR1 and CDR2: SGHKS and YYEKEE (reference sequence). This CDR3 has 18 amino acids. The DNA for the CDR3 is TGTGCCAGCAGCCGACTTAATACGGACAGGGTCATTGGAAACACCATATATTTT. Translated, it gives CASSRLNTDRVIGNTIYF.

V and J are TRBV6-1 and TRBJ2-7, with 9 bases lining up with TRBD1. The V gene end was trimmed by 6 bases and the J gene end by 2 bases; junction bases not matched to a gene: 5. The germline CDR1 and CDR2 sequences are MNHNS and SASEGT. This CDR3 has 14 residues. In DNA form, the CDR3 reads TGTGCCAGCAGCGACCGGGACAGGGCCTACGAGCAGTACTTC. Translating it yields CASSDRDRAYEQYF.

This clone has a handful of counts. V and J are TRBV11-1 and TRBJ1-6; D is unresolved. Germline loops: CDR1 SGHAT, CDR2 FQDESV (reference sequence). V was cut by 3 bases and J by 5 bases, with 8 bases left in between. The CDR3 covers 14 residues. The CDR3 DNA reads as TGTGCCAGCAGCTTCGGCCAGGATAATTCACCCCTCCACTTT. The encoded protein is CASSFGQDNSPLHF.

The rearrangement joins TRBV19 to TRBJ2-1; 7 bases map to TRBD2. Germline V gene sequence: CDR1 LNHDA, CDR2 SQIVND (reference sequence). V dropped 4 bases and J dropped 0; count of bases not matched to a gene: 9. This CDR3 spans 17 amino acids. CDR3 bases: TGTGCCAGTAGTACGAAATCTAGCGGAAGCTCCTACAATGAGCAGTTCTTC. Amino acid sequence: CASSTKSSGSSYNEQFF.

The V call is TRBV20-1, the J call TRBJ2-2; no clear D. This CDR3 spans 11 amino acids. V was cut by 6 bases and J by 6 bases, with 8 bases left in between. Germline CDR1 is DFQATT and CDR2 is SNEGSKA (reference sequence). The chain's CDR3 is CSATGSGELFF. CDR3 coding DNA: TGCAGTGCGACGGGTTCCGGGGAGCTGTTTTTT.

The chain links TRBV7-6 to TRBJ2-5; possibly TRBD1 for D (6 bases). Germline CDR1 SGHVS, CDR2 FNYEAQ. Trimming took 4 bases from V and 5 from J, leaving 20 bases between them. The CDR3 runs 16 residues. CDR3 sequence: CASSSIGGRRAETQYF. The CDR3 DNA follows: TGTGCCAGCAGCTCAATAGGGGGTCGGCGGGCTGAGACCCAGTACTTC.

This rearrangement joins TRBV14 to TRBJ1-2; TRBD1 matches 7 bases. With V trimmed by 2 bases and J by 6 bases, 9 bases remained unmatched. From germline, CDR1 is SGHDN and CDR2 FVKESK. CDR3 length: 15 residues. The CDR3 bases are TGTGCCAGCAGCCAATATACGACAGGGAGGAATGGCTACACCTTC. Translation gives CASSQYTTGRNGYTF.

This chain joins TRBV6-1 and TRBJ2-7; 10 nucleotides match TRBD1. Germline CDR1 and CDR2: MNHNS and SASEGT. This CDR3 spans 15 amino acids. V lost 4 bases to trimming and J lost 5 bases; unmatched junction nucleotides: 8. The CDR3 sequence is CASSAQGTGVHEQYF. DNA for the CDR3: TGTGCCAGCAGTGCCCAGGGGACAGGGGTCCACGAGCAGTACTTC.

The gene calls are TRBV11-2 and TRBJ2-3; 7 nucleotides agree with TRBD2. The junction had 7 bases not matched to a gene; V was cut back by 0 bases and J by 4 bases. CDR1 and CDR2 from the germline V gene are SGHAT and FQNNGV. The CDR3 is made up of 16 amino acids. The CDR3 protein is CASSLDAGVHADTQYF. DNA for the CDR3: TGTGCCAGCAGCTTAGACGCGGGAGTCCATGCAGATACGCAGTATTTT.

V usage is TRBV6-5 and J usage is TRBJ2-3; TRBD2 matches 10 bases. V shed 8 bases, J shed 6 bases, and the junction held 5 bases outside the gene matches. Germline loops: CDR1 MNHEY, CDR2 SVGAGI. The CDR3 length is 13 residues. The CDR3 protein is CASSSSGRDTQYF. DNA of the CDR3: TGTGCCAGCTCGAGTAGCGGGAGGGATACGCAGTATTTT.

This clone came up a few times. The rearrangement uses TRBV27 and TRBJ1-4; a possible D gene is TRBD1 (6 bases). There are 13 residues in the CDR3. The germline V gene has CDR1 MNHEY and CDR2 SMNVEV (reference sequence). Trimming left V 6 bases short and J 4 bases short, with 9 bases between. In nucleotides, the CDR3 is TGTGCCAGCAGGCAGGGGTTTAATGAAAAACTGTTTTTT. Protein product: CASRQGFNEKLFF.

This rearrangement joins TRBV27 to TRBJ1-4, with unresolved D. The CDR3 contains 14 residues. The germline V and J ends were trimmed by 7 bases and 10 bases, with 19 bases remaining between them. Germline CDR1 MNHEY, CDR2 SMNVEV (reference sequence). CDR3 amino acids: CASTSGGRGGKLFF. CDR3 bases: TGTGCCAGCACCTCCGGAGGGCGCGGTGGAAAACTGTTTTTT.

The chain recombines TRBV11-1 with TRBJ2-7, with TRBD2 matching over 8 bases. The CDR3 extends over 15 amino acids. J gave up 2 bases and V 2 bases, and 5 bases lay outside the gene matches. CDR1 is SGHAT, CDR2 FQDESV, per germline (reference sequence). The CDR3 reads CASSLTGGGTYEQYF. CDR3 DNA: TGTGCCAGCAGCTTAACGGGCGGGGGGACCTACGAGCAGTACTTC.

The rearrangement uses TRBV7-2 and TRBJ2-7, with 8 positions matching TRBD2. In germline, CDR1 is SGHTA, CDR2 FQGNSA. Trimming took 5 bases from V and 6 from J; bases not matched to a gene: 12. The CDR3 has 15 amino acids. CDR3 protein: CASSPHRGGLAEQYF. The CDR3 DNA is TGTGCCAGCAGCCCCCACCGGGGGGGTCTAGCCGAGCAGTACTTC.